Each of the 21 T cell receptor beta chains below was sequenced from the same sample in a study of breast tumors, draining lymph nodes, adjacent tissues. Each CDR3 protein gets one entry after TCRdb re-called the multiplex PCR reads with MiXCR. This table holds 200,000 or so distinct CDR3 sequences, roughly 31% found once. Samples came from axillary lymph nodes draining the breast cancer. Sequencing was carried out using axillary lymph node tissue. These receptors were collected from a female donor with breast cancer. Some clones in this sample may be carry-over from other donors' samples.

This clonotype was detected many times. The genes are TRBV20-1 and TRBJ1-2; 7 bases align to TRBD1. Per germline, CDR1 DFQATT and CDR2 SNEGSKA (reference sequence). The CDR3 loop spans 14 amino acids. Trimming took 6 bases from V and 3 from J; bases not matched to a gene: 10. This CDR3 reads CSASDRVWDYGYTF. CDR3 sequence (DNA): TGCAGTGCCTCCGACAGGGTATGGGACTATGGCTACACCTTC.

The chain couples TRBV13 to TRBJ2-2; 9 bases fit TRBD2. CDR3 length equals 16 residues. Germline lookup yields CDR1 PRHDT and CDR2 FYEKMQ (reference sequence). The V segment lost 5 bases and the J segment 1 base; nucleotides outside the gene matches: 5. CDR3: CASSPFSGGNTGELFF. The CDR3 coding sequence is TGTGCCAGCAGCCCCTTTAGCGGGGGGAACACCGGGGAGCTGTTTTTT.

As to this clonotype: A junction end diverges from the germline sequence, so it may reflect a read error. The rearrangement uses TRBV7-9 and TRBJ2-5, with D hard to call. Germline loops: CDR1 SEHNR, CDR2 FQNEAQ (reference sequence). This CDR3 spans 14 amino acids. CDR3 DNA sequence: TGTGCCAGCAGCTCAACAGCGATCCAAGAAACCCAGTACTTC. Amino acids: CASSSTAIQETQYF.

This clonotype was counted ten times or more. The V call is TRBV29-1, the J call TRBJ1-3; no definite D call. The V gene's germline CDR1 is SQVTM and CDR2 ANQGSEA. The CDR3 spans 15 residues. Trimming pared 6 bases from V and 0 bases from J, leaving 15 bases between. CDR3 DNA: TGCAGCGTACCAGGACCCTCAAACTCTGGAAACACCATATATTTT. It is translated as CSVPGPSNSGNTIYF.

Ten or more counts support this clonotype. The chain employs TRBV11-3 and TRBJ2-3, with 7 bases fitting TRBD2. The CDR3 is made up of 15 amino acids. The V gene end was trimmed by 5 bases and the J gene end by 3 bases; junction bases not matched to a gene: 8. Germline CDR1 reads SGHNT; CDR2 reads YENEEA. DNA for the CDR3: TGTGCCAGCAGCCAAAGCGGGACCCGGACAGATACGCAGTATTTT. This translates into CASSQSGTRTDTQYF.

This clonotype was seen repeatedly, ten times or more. CDR3 region: CASSSGRNNEKLFF. For the CDR3, the DNA is TGTGCCAGCAGCTCGGGACGGAATAATGAAAAACTGTTTTTT. The chain links TRBV7-9 to TRBJ1-4; D is possibly TRBD1 (5 bases). The V gene's germline CDR1 is SEHNR and CDR2 FQNEAQ (reference sequence). Trimming took off 4 bases at V and 4 bases at J, with 10 bases between the two ends. This CDR3 spans 14 amino acids.

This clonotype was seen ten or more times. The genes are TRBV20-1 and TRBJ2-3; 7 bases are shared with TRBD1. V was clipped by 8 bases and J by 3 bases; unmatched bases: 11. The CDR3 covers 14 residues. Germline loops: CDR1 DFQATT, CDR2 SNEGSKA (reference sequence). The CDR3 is CSSSRQGFTDTQYF. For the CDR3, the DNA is TGCAGTTCCAGCAGACAGGGTTTTACAGATACGCAGTATTTT.

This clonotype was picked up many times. The CDR3 DNA reads as TGTGCCAGCAGCTCCTCAACAGGGGTAGATACGCAGTATTTT. Protein: CASSSSTGVDTQYF. The V call is TRBV11-3, the J call TRBJ2-3; 7 bases are shared with TRBD1. J lost 5 bases, V lost 4 bases, and 6 bases had no gene match. Germline V gene sequence: CDR1 SGHNT, CDR2 YENEEA. The CDR3 loop spans 14 amino acids.

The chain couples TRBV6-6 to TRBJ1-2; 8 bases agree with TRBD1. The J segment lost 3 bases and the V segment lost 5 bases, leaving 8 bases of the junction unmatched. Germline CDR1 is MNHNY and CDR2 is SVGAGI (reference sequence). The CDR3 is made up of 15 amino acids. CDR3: CASSHPKDRDYGYTF. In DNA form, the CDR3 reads TGTGCCAGCAGTCACCCTAAGGACAGGGACTATGGCTACACCTTC.

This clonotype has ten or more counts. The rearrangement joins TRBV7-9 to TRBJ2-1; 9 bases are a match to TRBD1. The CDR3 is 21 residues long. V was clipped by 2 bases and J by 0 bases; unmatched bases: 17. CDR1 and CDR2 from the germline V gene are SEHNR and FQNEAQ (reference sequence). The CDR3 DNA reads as TGTGCCAGCAGCTTAAGGGGTGGGCCTCGGGCGACAGGGGGCTCCTACAATGAGCAGTTCTTC. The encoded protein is CASSLRGGPRATGGSYNEQFF.

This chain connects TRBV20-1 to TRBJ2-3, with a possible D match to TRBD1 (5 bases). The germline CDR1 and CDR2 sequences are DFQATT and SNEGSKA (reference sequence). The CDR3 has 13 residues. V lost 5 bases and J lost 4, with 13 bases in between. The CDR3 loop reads CSAGARASDTQYF. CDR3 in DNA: TGCAGTGCTGGGGCCCGGGCCTCAGATACGCAGTATTTT.

CDR3 residues: CASSSGQILTRGYTF. The CDR3 DNA follows: TGTGCCAGCAGTTCGGGACAGATACTAACTAGGGGCTACACCTTC. The J gene is TRBJ1-2, the V gene TRBV12-3 or TRBV12-4; 7 bases are shared with TRBD1. The CDR3 contains 15 residues. J was trimmed by 8 bases and V by 4 bases; bases with no gene match: 13.

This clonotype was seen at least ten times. This chain's CDR3 is CASSLGQSSNQPQHF. CDR3 in DNA: TGTGCCAGCAGTTTAGGGCAATCTAGCAATCAGCCCCAGCATTTT. V gene TRBV12-3 or TRBV12-4 combines with J gene TRBJ1-5, with unresolved D. Trimming shortened V by 1 base and J by 0 bases, and 7 bases separated the two germline ends. CDR3 size: 15 residues.

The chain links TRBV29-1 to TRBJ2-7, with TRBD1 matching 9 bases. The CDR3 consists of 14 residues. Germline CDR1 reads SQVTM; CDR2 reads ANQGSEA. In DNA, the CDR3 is TGCAGTGTTACATCCCGGGACAGGGTTTACGAGCAGTACTTC. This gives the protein CSVTSRDRVYEQYF.

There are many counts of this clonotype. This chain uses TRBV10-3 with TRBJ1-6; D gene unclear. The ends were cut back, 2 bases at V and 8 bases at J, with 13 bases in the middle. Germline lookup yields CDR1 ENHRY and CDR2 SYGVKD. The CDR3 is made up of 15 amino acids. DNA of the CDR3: TGTGCCATCAGTGAGGATCTTGGGCATGATTCACCCCTCCACTTT. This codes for CAISEDLGHDSPLHF.

The CDR3 spells CASSRYSQNEQFF. CDR3 nucleotide sequence: TGTGCCAGCTCACGGTACTCTCAGAATGAGCAGTTCTTC. This chain connects TRBV18 to TRBJ2-1; unclear D gene. Germline CDR1 and CDR2: KGHSH and LQKENI. The CDR3 spans 13 residues. Trimming pared 4 bases from V and 7 bases from J, leaving 11 bases between.

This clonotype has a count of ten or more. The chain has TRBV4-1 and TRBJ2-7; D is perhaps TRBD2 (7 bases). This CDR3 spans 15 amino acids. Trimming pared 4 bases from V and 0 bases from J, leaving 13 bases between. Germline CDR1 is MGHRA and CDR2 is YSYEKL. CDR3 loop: CASSRGGQGSYEQYF. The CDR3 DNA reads TGCGCCAGCAGCCGGGGGGGACAAGGCTCCTACGAGCAGTACTTC.

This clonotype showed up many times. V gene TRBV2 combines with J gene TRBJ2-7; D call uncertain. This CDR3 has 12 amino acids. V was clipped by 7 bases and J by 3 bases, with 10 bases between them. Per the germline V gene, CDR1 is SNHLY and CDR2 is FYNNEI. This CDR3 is CASNERLYEQYF. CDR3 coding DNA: TGTGCCAGCAATGAGCGACTCTACGAGCAGTACTTC.

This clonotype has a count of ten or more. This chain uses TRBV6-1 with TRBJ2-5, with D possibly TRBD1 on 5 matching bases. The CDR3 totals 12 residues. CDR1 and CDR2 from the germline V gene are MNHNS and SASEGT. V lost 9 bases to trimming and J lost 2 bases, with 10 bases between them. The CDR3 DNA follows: TGTGCCAGGCGGACACGGCAAGAGACCCAGTACTTC. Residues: CARRTRQETQYF.

CDR3 DNA: TGTGCCAGCAGCCAAGATCGTAGCGGGAGAAAAAATGAGCAGTTCTTC. Translated: CASSQDRSGRKNEQFF. J is TRBJ2-1 and V is TRBV3-2; no DNA check was done on the table's D call, TRBD2. TRBV3-2 is termed a pseudogene. CDR3 size: 16 residues.

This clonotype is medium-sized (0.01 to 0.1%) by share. CDR3 DNA: TGTGCCAGCAGTGGGGGGGGGCCGCAGGAGCAGTACTTC. Translating it yields CASSGGGPQEQYF. This sequence joins TRBV2 and TRBJ2-7, with a weak D call TRBD2 (7 bases). The CDR3 has 13 residues. Germline assignment: CDR1 SNHLY and CDR2 FYNNEI. V dropped 4 bases and J dropped 7 bases, with 14 bases sitting between them.